This entry lists 8 T cell receptor beta chains sequenced from one sample in a study of human T cells and chemical hapten exposure. Noted time point: pre-sensitization, week 0. Treatment reported: therapeutic diphenylcyclopropenone sensitization with weekly scalp DPC. TCRdb independently ran MiXCR on the RACE reads; one entry per CDR3 protein. The table lists 350,000 to 450,000 distinct CDR3 sequences, roughly 5% of them singletons, with just over 2.5% in the top ten. This sample comprised whole blood, obtained in connection with sensitization to the hapten diphenylcyclopropenone (DPC). The receptors derive from a woman aged 45-65 years with alopecia areata. Some clones in this sample may be carry-over from other donors' samples.

This clonotype was picked up many times. The V call is TRBV7-9, the J call TRBJ1-1, with TRBD1 as a possible D gene (5 bases). CDR1 is SEHNR, CDR2 FQNEAQ, per germline (reference sequence). The CDR3 sequence is 14 residues long. Trimming left V 1 base short and J 10 bases short, with 16 bases between. CDR3 in amino acids: CASSLETASSLAFF. In nucleotides, the CDR3 is TGTGCCAGCAGCTTAGAGACAGCTAGTTCCCTAGCTTTCTTT.

This clonotype was seen many times. The chain links TRBV18 to TRBJ2-3, with 7 bases aligning to TRBD1. Looked up from germline, CDR1 is KGHSH and CDR2 is LQKENI. V lost 0 bases to trimming and J lost 1 base; unmatched junction nucleotides: 4. The CDR3 has 16 amino acids. CDR3 sequence: CASSPPVGQGTDTQYF. CDR3 bases: TGTGCCAGCTCACCACCGGTAGGACAGGGCACAGATACGCAGTATTTT.

This clonotype was detected ten times or more. The genes are TRBV29-1 and TRBJ2-7, with D possibly called TRBD1 or TRBD2 (5 bases each). The CDR3 extends over 14 amino acids. The germline gives CDR1 SQVTM, CDR2 ANQGSEA. With 0 bases removed from V and 1 base from J, the gap between germline ends came to 10 bases. CDR3 sequence: CSVEDRGGSYEQYF. DNA for the CDR3: TGCAGCGTTGAAGATCGGGGCGGATCCTACGAGCAGTACTTC.

This clonotype was counted at least ten times. The chain couples TRBV7-2 to TRBJ1-1; 7 nucleotides match TRBD1. Germline V gene lookup returns CDR1 SGHTA and CDR2 FQGNSA. The CDR3 runs to 14 residues. Losses at the gene ends were 3 bases for V and 7 bases for J; bases not matched to a gene: 8. This CDR3 is CASSLTGPGGEAFF. DNA of the CDR3: TGTGCCAGCAGCTTGACAGGGCCAGGGGGTGAAGCTTTCTTT.

This clonotype has at least ten counts. The J gene is TRBJ2-1, the V gene TRBV29-1; TRBD2 aligns across 12 bases. Germline V gene lookup returns CDR1 SQVTM and CDR2 ANQGSEA. The CDR3 totals 14 residues. Trimming cost V 3 bases and J 9 bases; bases outside gene matches: 6. The CDR3 bases are TGCAGCGTTGAGGCGGCTAGCGGGAGGGTTGAGCAGTTCTTC. Amino acids: CSVEAASGRVEQFF.

The V and J genes are TRBV3-1 and TRBJ1-2; no reliable D call. The CDR3 spans 14 residues. Trimming cost V 2 bases and J 6 bases, with 13 bases left between them. Germline V gives CDR1 LGHDT, CDR2 YNNKEL (reference sequence). CDR3: CASSQPPPTHGYTF. In DNA, the CDR3 is TGTGCCAGCAGCCAACCCCCGCCAACCCATGGCTACACCTTC.

This clonotype has at least ten counts. This chain links TRBV5-1 with TRBJ2-7, with 7 bases matching TRBD1. Germline V gene data show CDR1 as SGHRS and CDR2 as YFSETQ. The J segment lost 5 bases and the V segment lost 3 bases, leaving 2 bases of the junction unmatched. The CDR3 is 12 residues long. DNA for the CDR3: TGCGCCAGCAGCTGGACAGGAAACGAGCAGTACTTC. Its translation is CASSWTGNEQYF.

This clonotype was counted a few times. The chain joins TRBV12-3 or TRBV12-4 to TRBJ1-1; D uncertain. Trimming took 2 bases from V and 3 from J, leaving 10 bases between them. The CDR3 runs to 14 residues. The CDR3 reads CASSLSGGYTEAFF. CDR3 nucleotides: TGTGCCAGCAGTTTAAGCGGCGGGTACACTGAAGCTTTCTTT.